Listed below are T cell receptor beta chains from one sample, sequenced in a study of blood T cell repertoires in COVID-19. Libraries were prepared by immunoSEQ multiplex PCR; TCRdb keeps only in-frame clonotypes and omits some of them. The data contain over 85,000 clones, over 75% of them singletons. Sequenced input: peripheral blood. The receptors derive from an elderly woman with COVID-19, enrolled during active disease. Each CDR3 is given with its conserved first and last residue. D genes are given only for firm matches. Clone size appears in some rows only: once, few, many, or a class for an expanded clone.

d_gene | j_gene | v_gene | abundance | CDR3aa | CDR3nt
TRBD1 | TRBJ1-1 | TRBV2 | - | CATDREGEAFF | TGTGCCACGGACAGGGAGGGTGAAGCTTTCTTT
- | TRBJ2-7 | TRBV7-9 | - | CASSLAGRQGGHEQYF | TGTGCCAGCAGCTTAGCAGGTCGGCAGGGGGGCCACGAGCAGTACTTC
- | TRBJ1-5 | TRBV2 | - | CASRNKISNQPQHF | TGTGCCAGCAGGAACAAGATTAGCAATCAGCCCCAGCATTTT
TRBD1 | TRBJ2-7 | TRBV20-1 | - | CSVGDSYEQYF | TGCAGTGTGGGGGACAGCTACGAGCAGTACTTC
TRBD1 | TRBJ1-2 | TRBV30 | few | CAWNTGTALLSYTF | TGTGCCTGGAATACCGGGACAGCGCTTTTGAGCTACACCTTC
TRBD1 | TRBJ1-1 | TRBV28 | - | CASSDQGGTEAFF | TGTGCCAGCAGTGACCAGGGGGGCACTGAAGCTTTCTTT
TRBD1 | TRBJ2-1 | TRBV5-1 | - | CASSVGTGLNEQFF | TGCGCCAGCAGCGTGGGGACAGGCCTCAATGAGCAGTTCTTC
TRBD2 | TRBJ2-5 | TRBV5-1 | - | CASSLLAEETQYF | TGCGCCAGCAGCTTACTAGCGGAAGAGACCCAGTACTTC
- | TRBJ1-6 | TRBV21-1 | - | CASSKSPRPIQGAMGSPLHF | TGTGCCAGCAGCAAATCCCCCAGGCCTATACAGGGGGCTATGGGTTCACCCCTCCACTTT
- | TRBJ1-5 | TRBV18 | few | CASSGQGRDQPQHF | TGTGCCAGCTCCGGGCAGGGGAGAGATCAGCCCCAGCATTTT
TRBD2 | TRBJ2-1 | TRBV5-4 | - | CASSLVAGDNEQFF | TGTGCCAGCAGCTTGGTAGCGGGAGACAATGAGCAGTTCTTC
TRBD2 | TRBJ2-7 | TRBV6-2/TRBV6-3 | - | CASSYPLGAGGFYEQYF | TGTGCCAGCAGTTACCCCTTGGGGGCGGGGGGATTCTACGAGCAGTACTTC
TRBD2 | TRBJ2-7 | TRBV27 | - | CASRTSGSGEQYF | TGTGCCAGCCGGACTAGCGGGAGTGGCGAGCAGTACTTC
- | TRBJ2-2 | TRBV5-1 | - | CASSLAGVLNTGELFF | TGCGCCAGCAGCTTGGCGGGGGTCCTGAACACCGGGGAGCTGTTTTTT
- | TRBJ2-7 | TRBV2 | few | CASSPGGYRSYEQYF | TGTGCCAGCAGTCCAGGGGGGTACCGCTCCTACGAGCAGTACTTC
TRBD1 | TRBJ2-1 | TRBV4-3 | - | CASSQGEGTAYNEQFF | TGCGCCAGCAGCCAAGGGGAAGGGACAGCCTACAATGAGCAGTTCTTC
- | TRBJ2-5 | TRBV29-1 | - | CSVDRLEETQYF | TGCAGCGTTGATAGACTGGAAGAGACCCAGTACTTC
- | TRBJ1-1 | TRBV19 | - | CASSMRRLDTEAFF | TGTGCCAGTAGTATGCGGAGGCTGGACACTGAAGCTTTCTTT
TRBD1 | TRBJ2-1 | TRBV7-3 | - | CASSLFGTGGPPSRDNEQFF | TGTGCCAGCAGCTTGTTTGGGACAGGTGGTCCCCCATCACGTGACAATGAGCAGTTCTTC
- | TRBJ1-1 | TRBV10-3 | - | CAISGGGNTEAFF | TGTGCCATCAGTGGGGGGGGCAACACTGAAGCTTTCTTT
- | TRBJ1-3 | TRBV7-9 | - | CASSSTPGNTIYF | TGTGCCAGCAGCTCCACTCCTGGAAACACCATATATTTT
- | TRBJ2-5 | TRBV15 | - | CATSRVDLTGGEAQYF | TGTGCCACCAGCAGAGTGGACTTAACTGGAGGAGAGGCCCAGTACTTC
TRBD2 | TRBJ2-2 | TRBV11-3 | once | CASSSLAGWGTGELFF | TGTGCCAGCAGCTCCTTAGCGGGGTGGGGCACCGGGGAGCTGTTTTTT
- | TRBJ2-7 | TRBV10-2 | - | CASSAMSGKGHEQYF | TGCGCCAGCAGTGCAATGTCGGGGAAAGGCCACGAGCAGTACTTC
- | TRBJ2-6 | TRBV29-1 | - | CSVWGAGANVLTF | TGCAGCGTTTGGGGCGCTGGGGCCAACGTCCTGACTTTC
- | TRBJ2-7 | TRBV2 | - | CASMKESGMDEQYF | TGTGCCAGCATGAAGGAATCAGGGATGGACGAGCAGTACTTC
TRBD1 | TRBJ2-3 | TRBV6-5 | - | CASSSRQGDNQPQYF | TGTGCCAGCAGTTCGCGCCAGGGGGACAATCAGCCCCAGTATTTT
- | TRBJ1-2 | TRBV27 | - | CASREGHTNYGYTF | TGTGCCAGCAGGGAAGGACACACGAACTATGGCTACACCTTC
TRBD2 | TRBJ2-3 | TRBV18 | - | CASSTSGGITDTQYF | TGTGCCAGCTCGACTAGCGGGGGAATCACAGATACGCAGTATTTT
TRBD1 | TRBJ2-7 | TRBV9 | few | CASSPETGTYDEQYF | TGTGCCAGCAGCCCAGAGACAGGGACCTACGACGAGCAGTACTTC
- | TRBJ2-5 | TRBV12-3/TRBV12-4 | - | CASSLTVEETQYF | TGTGCCAGCAGTTTGACAGTTGAGGAGACCCAGTACTTC
- | TRBJ1-2 | TRBV19 | once | CASSAELGYGYTF | TGTGCCAGTAGCGCGGAACTAGGATATGGCTACACCTTC
TRBD1 | TRBJ1-1 | TRBV4-2 | - | CASSSWTGSNTEAFF | TGTGCCAGCAGCTCCTGGACAGGGTCGAACACTGAAGCTTTCTTT